This T cell receptor beta chain was retrieved from a study of blood T cells in healthy people across ages. The use of a sample-barcoded 5' primer and a J-beta primer mix characterized a second PCR of roughly 6 to 11 cycles. Each cDNA molecule was tagged by a template-switch adaptor with 12 random nucleotides. Per-sample output comprised a minimum of 2.5 million paired-end reads containing CDR3. MiXCR was run by TCRdb on the 5' RACE reads, yielding one entry per CDR3 protein. Found here are 710,000 or so distinct CDR3 sequences, roughly 32% of them singletons; the top ten hold 15% to 19%. This CDR3 is 14 amino acids long. Trimming took 8 bases from V and 3 from J; bases not matched to a gene: 8. CDR1 MNHEY and CDR2 SVGAGI come from the germline V gene. Study-level findings and limits: Researchers judged that diversity estimates from one million T cells fell short of true values. Donor CMV status, an unknown factor, possibly confounded changes in expanded clonotypes.

This clonotype was counted between two and nine times. Its specificity is unknown. The sample taken for sequencing was blood. The chain combines TRBV6-5 with TRBJ2-7, with TRBD1 matching 9 bases. This TCR was recovered from a woman aged 80 or older in good health. This chain's CDR3 is CASGPGTGIYEQYF. The CDR3 DNA sequence: TGTGCCAGCGGCCCCGGGACAGGGATCTACGAGCAGTACTTC.